The source of this T cell receptor beta chain is a study of blood T cells in healthy people across ages. Study-wide points: Unsorted PBMC material precluded a definitive naive versus antigen-experienced comparison.

This clonotype was found a few times. Its specificity is unknown. V was clipped by 5 bases and J by 3 bases, with 14 bases between them. CDR1 is MNHEY, CDR2 SVGAGI, per germline. The CDR3 has 14 amino acids. Isolation of PBMCs gave at least 7 million cells per sample. Alongside a J-beta primer mix, a sample-barcoded 5' primer served in a second PCR lasting about 7 to 11 cycles. TCRdb recomputed calls from the 5' RACE reads with MiXCR, one row per CDR3 protein. The data show approximately 1,100,000 distinct CDR3 sequences, with 40% to 45% seen just once and approximately 20% held by the top ten. This clonotype was obtained from an older woman in good health. The sequenced sample consisted of blood. This rearrangement joins TRBV6-5 to TRBJ2-7; D unresolved. The CDR3 DNA sequence: TGTGCCAGCAGTCTAGACACATCCGGCTACGAGCAGTACTTC. It codes for CASSLDTSGYEQYF.